These T cell receptor beta chains were read from a single sample in a study of beta chain features in type 1 diabetes. The assay was immunoSEQ multiplex PCR, and TCRdb's table has in-frame clones only and misses some. The profile shows under 900,000 clones, 17% of them singletons. Sequencing was done on a sample of naive CD4+ T cells from blood. The receptors here all came from a woman aged 18 to 35 in good health. Each CDR3 is given with its conserved first and last residue. A D gene is named only where the DNA matches it firmly. The size field is filled for only some rows; it gives once, few, many or a size class.

-	TRBV5-4	TRBJ2-7	-	CASSTTGYEQYF	TGTGCCAGCAGCACAACAGGCTACGAGCAGTACTTC
-	TRBV4-2	TRBJ2-4	-	CASSRRLDPAKNIQYF	TGTGCCAGCAGCCGGCGACTAGACCCAGCCAAAAACATTCAGTACTTC
TRBD2	TRBV5-1	TRBJ2-5	-	CASSPGTSGRKETQYF	TGCGCCAGCAGCCCGGGGACTAGCGGGAGAAAAGAGACCCAGTACTTC
TRBD2	TRBV14	TRBJ2-5	-	CASSQGRTSGSLETQYF	TGTGCCAGCAGCCAAGGGAGGACTAGCGGGAGTCTAGAGACCCAGTACTTC
TRBD1	TRBV5-1	TRBJ1-5	few	CASSSPGQRIYQPQHF	TGCGCCAGCAGCAGCCCGGGACAGAGAATTTATCAGCCCCAGCATTTT
TRBD2	TRBV7-3	TRBJ2-2	-	CASSLSLAGTGELFF	TGTGCCAGCAGCTTAAGTCTAGCGGGGACCGGGGAGCTGTTTTTT
-	TRBV29-1	TRBJ2-1	-	CSVGGPGNEQFF	TGCAGCGTTGGGGGTCCGGGCAATGAGCAGTTCTTC
TRBD2	TRBV27	TRBJ2-3	-	CASSLSTSGNTDTQYF	TGTGCCAGCAGTTTATCGACTAGCGGGAACACAGATACGCAGTATTTT
-	TRBV7-6	TRBJ2-2	-	CASSPRAAGELFF	TGTGCCAGCAGCCCCAGGGCCGCCGGGGAGCTGTTTTTT
-	TRBV7-8	TRBJ1-1	-	CASSPNRQARMNTEAFF	TGTGCCAGCAGCCCTAATCGACAGGCTAGAATGAACACTGAAGCTTTCTTT
-	TRBV7-9	TRBJ2-1	few	CASSLMGTYNEQFF	TGTGCCAGCAGCTTAATGGGAACTTACAATGAGCAGTTCTTC
-	TRBV19	TRBJ2-1	-	CASKITGRGGYNEQFF	TGTGCCAGCAAAATTACAGGGAGGGGAGGGTACAATGAGCAGTTCTTC
-	TRBV5-4	TRBJ2-5	-	CASSFDPLTRETQYF	TGTGCCAGCAGCTTTGACCCCCTCACCAGAGAGACCCAGTACTTC
TRBD1	TRBV7-9	TRBJ2-5	few	CASSLAGTGGKETQYF	TGTGCCAGCAGCTTAGCAGGAACAGGGGGCAAAGAGACCCAGTACTTC
TRBD1	TRBV6-5	TRBJ2-7	-	CASSTPGQSYEQYF	TGTGCCAGCAGTACGCCGGGACAGTCCTACGAGCAGTACTTC
-	TRBV11-2	TRBJ1-2	-	CASSSDRVGYTF	TGTGCCAGCAGCTCCGATCGAGTAGGCTACACCTTC
TRBD2	TRBV11-3	TRBJ2-1	-	CASSLGGSSRDEQFF	TGTGCCAGCAGCTTGGGCGGGAGTAGTCGCGATGAGCAGTTCTTC
TRBD2	TRBV5-1	TRBJ2-1	-	CASSPGRGSGTYNEQFF	TGCGCCAGCAGCCCCGGGAGGGGTAGCGGGACCTACAATGAGCAGTTCTTC
-	TRBV13	TRBJ2-5	-	CASSLDYQETQYF	TGTGCCAGCAGCTTGGACTACCAAGAGACCCAGTACTTC
-	TRBV18	TRBJ1-2	-	CASSPLGADNGYTF	TGTGCCAGCTCTCCCCTTGGGGCTGATAATGGCTACACCTTC
-	TRBV2	TRBJ2-2	-	CASSGGASNTGELFF	TGTGCCAGCAGTGGAGGTGCCTCTAACACCGGGGAGCTGTTTTTT
-	TRBV9	TRBJ2-3	-	CASSVGSLDTQYF	TGTGCCAGCAGCGTAGGAAGTTTGGATACGCAGTATTTT
-	TRBV19	TRBJ2-7	-	CASSPRGGGTEYEQYF	TGTGCCAGTAGTCCCCGAGGTGGGGGGACCGAATACGAGCAGTACTTC
-	TRBV5-4	TRBJ2-6	-	CASSLSVAGANVLTF	TGTGCCAGCAGCTTGTCGGTAGCTGGGGCCAACGTCCTGACTTTC
-	TRBV6-1	TRBJ2-7	few	CASSVQQGGGYEQYF	TGTGCCAGCAGTGTACAACAGGGTGGAGGCTACGAGCAGTACTTC
-	TRBV7-9	TRBJ2-5	few	CASSQDSQETQYF	TGTGCCAGCAGCCAGGACAGTCAAGAGACCCAGTACTTC
-	TRBV19	TRBJ2-5	few	CASSIGLAETQYF	TGTGCCAGTAGTATAGGCTTGGCCGAGACCCAGTACTTC
TRBD2	TRBV7-2	TRBJ2-5	-	CASSLNVLAGGSREETQYF	TGTGCCAGCAGCTTGAATGTACTAGCGGGAGGGAGTAGAGAGGAGACCCAGTACTTC
-	TRBV9	TRBJ1-3	-	CASSVVGVQNPGNTIYF	TGTGCCAGCAGCGTAGTGGGAGTACAAAACCCTGGAAACACCATATATTTT
-	TRBV7-9	TRBJ1-1	few	CASSFQQANTEAFF	TGTGCCAGCAGCTTCCAACAAGCGAACACTGAAGCTTTCTTT
TRBD2	TRBV6-4	TRBJ2-1	-	CASTPGLANNEQFF	TGTGCCAGCACCCCGGGACTAGCTAACAATGAGCAGTTCTTC
-	TRBV18	TRBJ2-1	-	CASSPLTDNEQFF	TGTGCCAGCTCACCCTTGACCGACAATGAGCAGTTCTTC
-	TRBV28	TRBJ2-7	-	CASSLEGRAYEQYF	TGTGCCAGCAGTTTGGAGGGCAGAGCCTACGAGCAGTACTTC
TRBD2	TRBV5-4	TRBJ2-7	-	CASSQQARGVEEQYF	TGTGCCAGCAGCCAACAGGCCCGGGGGGTGGAGGAGCAGTACTTC
-	TRBV4-3	TRBJ1-2	-	CASSQGGRADYGYTF	TGCGCCAGCAGCCAAGGAGGTAGGGCTGACTATGGCTACACCTTC
TRBD1	TRBV9	TRBJ2-6	few	CASSTDREVNGANVLTF	TGTGCCAGCAGCACCGACAGGGAAGTAAATGGGGCCAACGTCCTGACTTTC
-	TRBV9	TRBJ1-5	few	CASSVGTGLRQPQHF	TGTGCCAGCAGCGTAGGGACGGGACTGAGGCAGCCCCAGCATTTT
-	TRBV10-3	TRBJ2-3	once	CAITATYTDTQYF	TGTGCCATCACGGCGACATACACAGATACGCAGTATTTT
TRBD2	TRBV7-2	TRBJ2-1	-	CASSFLAGASGEQFF	TGTGCCAGCAGCTTTCTAGCGGGAGCCTCTGGTGAGCAGTTCTTC
-	TRBV6-5	TRBJ1-2	few	CASSSQELHTF	TGTGCCAGCAGTTCACAGGAGCTTCACACCTTC
-	TRBV7-9	TRBJ2-7	once	CASNNSPRQYF	TGTGCCAGCAATAACTCTCCGAGGCAGTACTTC
-	TRBV11-1	TRBJ2-1	-	CASSLTDNEQFF	TGTGCCAGCAGCCTGACAGACAATGAGCAGTTCTTC
-	TRBV20-1	TRBJ2-3	-	CSATMTDTQYF	TGCAGTGCTACCATGACAGATACGCAGTATTTT
TRBD2	TRBV4-3	TRBJ2-3	-	CASSQGLAATQYF	TGCGCCAGCAGCCAGGGACTAGCCGCTACGCAGTATTTT
-	TRBV29-1	TRBJ2-2	few	CSVGNGTSQGKTGELFF	TGCAGCGTGGGGAATGGGACATCCCAAGGGAAAACCGGGGAGCTGTTTTTT